These T cell receptor beta chains were read from a single sample in a study of blood T cell repertoires in COVID-19. The protocol was immunoSEQ multiplex PCR, while the TCRdb copy is restricted to in-frame clones and leaves out a portion. The sample lists approximately 330,000 clones; 70% to 90% were seen once. The specimen was PBMCs or T cells enriched from blood (not recorded which). The source is a woman aged 40 to 50 with acute COVID-19. CDR3s include the opening cysteine and the closing phenylalanine or tryptophan. Each record gives: V gene, J gene, clone size, D gene, CDR3 protein, CDR3 DNA. A D gene is named only where the DNA matches it firmly. For some rows the clone size is stated as once, few or many, or as a class when expanded; others skip it.

TRBV16	TRBJ1-5	.	.	CASSRGGENQPQHF	TGTGCCAGCAGTCGAGGGGGGGAAAATCAGCCCCAGCATTTT
TRBV7-9	TRBJ1-3	.	TRBD1	CASSLVQGSPGNTIYF	TGTGCCAGCAGCTTAGTACAGGGGTCCCCTGGAAACACCATATATTTT
TRBV2	TRBJ1-2	.	.	CASSVTANYGYTF	TGTGCCAGCAGTGTTACGGCTAACTATGGCTACACCTTC
TRBV6-4	TRBJ1-6	.	.	CASRDSGISPLHF	TGTGCCAGCCGCGATTCAGGGATTTCACCCCTCCACTTT
TRBV9	TRBJ1-6	.	TRBD1	CASSVVGQGRFLGSPLHF	TGTGCCAGCAGCGTAGTCGGACAGGGTCGTTTTTTGGGTTCACCCCTCCACTTT
TRBV5-6	TRBJ2-2	once	.	CASSLPGANTGELFF	TGTGCCAGCAGCTTACCGGGAGCGAACACCGGGGAGCTGTTTTTT
TRBV19	TRBJ2-5	once	.	CASSRGSGVETQYF	TGTGCCAGTAGCCGGGGTTCGGGGGTCGAGACCCAGTACTTC
TRBV15	TRBJ1-4	.	.	CATSLGATTNEKLFF	TGTGCCACCAGCCTGGGGGCGACAACTAATGAAAAACTGTTTTTT
TRBV7-2	TRBJ2-1	.	TRBD2	CASSLRASGGVTYNEQFF	TGTGCCAGCAGCTTAAGGGCTAGCGGGGGGGTTACCTACAATGAGCAGTTCTTC
TRBV5-6	TRBJ2-3	.	.	CASSLVRAREDTQYF	TGTGCCAGCAGCTTGGTCCGAGCGCGCGAAGATACGCAGTATTTT
TRBV18	TRBJ1-2	.	TRBD1	CASSLRTGGEDGYTF	TGTGCCAGCTCATTACGGACAGGGGGTGAGGATGGCTACACCTTC
TRBV2	TRBJ2-4	.	TRBD2	CAGASGGIAKNIQYF	TGTGCCGGTGCTAGCGGGGGGATAGCCAAAAACATTCAGTACTTC
TRBV2	TRBJ1-2	.	TRBD1	CASSFDRVAGYTF	TGTGCCAGCAGCTTCGACAGGGTTGCTGGCTACACCTTC